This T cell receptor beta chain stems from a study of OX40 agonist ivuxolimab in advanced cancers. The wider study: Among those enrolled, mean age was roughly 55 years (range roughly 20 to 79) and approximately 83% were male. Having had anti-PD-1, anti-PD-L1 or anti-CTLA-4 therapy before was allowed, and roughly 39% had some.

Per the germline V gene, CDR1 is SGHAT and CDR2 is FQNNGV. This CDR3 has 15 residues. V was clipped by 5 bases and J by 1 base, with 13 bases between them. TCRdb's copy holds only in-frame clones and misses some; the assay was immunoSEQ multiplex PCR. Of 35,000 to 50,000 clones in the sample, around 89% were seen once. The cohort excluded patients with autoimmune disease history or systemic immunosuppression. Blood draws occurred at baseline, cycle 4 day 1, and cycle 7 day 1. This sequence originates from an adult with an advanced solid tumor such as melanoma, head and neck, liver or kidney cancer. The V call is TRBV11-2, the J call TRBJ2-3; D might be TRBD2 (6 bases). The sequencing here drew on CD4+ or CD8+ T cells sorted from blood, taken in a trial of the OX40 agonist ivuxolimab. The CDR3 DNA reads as TGTGCCAGCAGCCGTCACGGGGGAGGCACAGATACGCAGTATTTT. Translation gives CASSRHGGGTDTQYF.